This record covers a single T cell receptor (beta chain). Antigen specificity is unknown. Bulk CD8+ and CD4+ cells came from magnetic negative isolation; CD8+ TEMRA by FACS. This specimen belongs to a study of CD8 T cells in Susac syndrome. This CDR3 region has 11 residues. Germline values: CDR1 MGHDK, CDR2 SYGVNS. V shed 8 bases and J shed 1 base, with 5 bases lying between them. Points from the study as a whole: Individuals included in the TCR sequencing and HLA analysis were acknowledged by the study to be relatively few in number.

RNA in amounts of roughly 0.5 to 1 ug was reverse transcribed with random hexamers. Amplification of TCR beta CDR3 spanned 54 Vbeta and 13 Jbeta via immunoSEQ multiplex PCR. MiXCR was run by TCRdb on the immunoSEQ multiplex PCR reads, yielding one entry per CDR3 protein. The table shows approximately 120,000 distinct CDR3 sequences, with around 94% occurring only once. Sequenced material: CD4+ T cells from PBMCs. The rearrangement uses TRBV25-1 and TRBJ1-1; D uncertain. This receptor was identified in a human donor in good health. The CDR3 loop reads CASLRNTEAFF. The CDR3 DNA sequence: TGTGCCAGCCTCAGGAACACTGAAGCTTTCTTT. Using reference TRBV25-1 and TRBJ1-1 for the parts outside the CDR3, the full variable domain is EADIYQTPRYLVIGTGKKITLECSQTMGHDKMYWYQQDPGMELHLIHYSYGVNSTEKGDLSSESTVSRIRTEHFPLTLESARPSHTSQYLCASLRNTEAFFGQGTRLTVV.